The clone carrying this T cell receptor (beta chain) has a single count. Its antigen is not identified. The sample originates from a study of cytomegalovirus exposure and HLA in healthy donors. Across the study: Both the 100 to 150 validation repertoires and the 666 first-cohort repertoires used the same platform, as reported by a later analysis. Study outcomes and limitations: As confirmed in vitro, a few CMV-associated chains were specific for CMV antigens. The classifier, whose performance was assessed in both the original and validation cohorts, reportedly diagnosed cytomegalovirus status with high specificity and sensitivity. Most TCR sequences showed up rarely, but some public TCRs showed up in many donors.

Generated by immunoSEQ multiplex PCR, the TCRdb table keeps only in-frame clones and is missing some. The sample yields some 120,000 clones, about nine tenths seen once. The CDR3 consists of 13 residues. Trimming removed 2 bases at V and 5 bases at J, with 7 bases between. CDR1 is MNHEY and CDR2 is SVGAGI in the germline V gene. The sample consisted of PBMCs. This clonotype was sampled from a man aged 25-40 years in good health and CMV-seronegative. V usage is TRBV6-5 and J usage is TRBJ1-5; D not resolved. CDR3 nucleotides: TGTGCCAGCAGTTACGGAGTCCATCAGCCCCAGCATTTT. Protein: CASSYGVHQPQHF.